The rows below give T cell receptor beta chains drawn from one sample of a study of T cell responses to AZD1222 COVID-19 vaccine. TCRdb's copy holds only in-frame clones and misses some; the assay was immunoSEQ multiplex PCR. Of about 120,000 clones listed, over 85% were seen once; the top ten hold 2.5%. Sequencing was performed on peripheral blood, taken 28 days after the second AZD1222 dose. Receptors were obtained from an adult who received the AZD1222 COVID-19 vaccine. CDR3s include the opening cysteine and the closing phenylalanine or tryptophan. The D gene is left open where the match is weak. Not every row has a clone size; where given, it reads once, few, many or a size class.

v_gene: TRBV7-2; len: 14; j_gene: TRBJ1-6; d_gene: NA; abundance: NA; CDR3aa: CASSLRQENSPLHF; CDR3nt: TGTGCCAGCAGCTTACGCCAGGAGAATTCACCCCTCCACTTT
v_gene: TRBV28; len: 16; j_gene: TRBJ2-1; d_gene: TRBD1; abundance: NA; CDR3aa: CASSSKGTGGKNEQFF; CDR3nt: TGTGCCAGCAGTTCCAAGGGGACAGGAGGCAAGAATGAGCAGTTCTTC
v_gene: TRBV7-3; len: 13; j_gene: TRBJ2-2; d_gene: NA; abundance: few; CDR3aa: CASSLTGPGELFF; CDR3nt: TGTGCCAGCAGCCTGACAGGCCCCGGGGAGCTGTTTTTT
v_gene: TRBV6-1; len: 16; j_gene: TRBJ2-5; d_gene: NA; abundance: NA; CDR3aa: CASSELGGAGVETQYF; CDR3nt: TGTGCCAGCAGTGAATTGGGGGGGGCAGGGGTCGAGACCCAGTACTTC
v_gene: TRBV7-2; len: 15; j_gene: TRBJ2-7; d_gene: NA; abundance: NA; CDR3aa: CASSPGSLRTYEQYF; CDR3nt: TGTGCCAGCAGCCCCGGGTCACTAAGGACCTACGAGCAGTACTTC
v_gene: TRBV11-2; len: 15; j_gene: TRBJ2-3; d_gene: TRBD2; abundance: NA; CDR3aa: CASSSSGASTDTQYF; CDR3nt: TGTGCCAGCAGCTCCAGCGGGGCCAGCACAGATACGCAGTATTTT
v_gene: TRBV28; len: 17; j_gene: TRBJ2-3; d_gene: NA; abundance: NA; CDR3aa: CASTLIGGGASTDTQYF; CDR3nt: TGTGCCAGCACCCTCATCGGTGGGGGTGCTAGCACAGATACGCAGTATTTT
v_gene: TRBV15; len: 12; j_gene: TRBJ2-5; d_gene: NA; abundance: NA; CDR3aa: CATSRADETQYF; CDR3nt: TGTGCCACCAGCAGAGCTGACGAGACCCAGTACTTC
v_gene: TRBV5-1; len: 17; j_gene: TRBJ2-2; d_gene: NA; abundance: NA; CDR3aa: CASSAVPAGRYTGELFF; CDR3nt: TGCGCCAGCAGCGCAGTCCCGGCCGGGAGATACACCGGGGAGCTGTTTTTT
v_gene: TRBV4-3; len: 15; j_gene: TRBJ2-7; d_gene: NA; abundance: NA; CDR3aa: CASSQAFRQPYEQYF; CDR3nt: TGCGCCAGCAGCCAAGCCTTCAGGCAGCCGTACGAGCAGTACTTC
v_gene: TRBV6-1; len: 14; j_gene: TRBJ2-2; d_gene: NA; abundance: NA; CDR3aa: CASSWVGSTGELFF; CDR3nt: TGTGCCAGCAGCTGGGTGGGGAGCACCGGGGAGCTGTTTTTT
v_gene: TRBV5-1; len: 16; j_gene: TRBJ2-1; d_gene: TRBD2; abundance: NA; CDR3aa: CASSSGLAGGLRAGFF; CDR3nt: TGCGCCAGCAGCTCGGGACTAGCGGGGGGGCTCCGAGCAGGGTTCTTC
v_gene: TRBV2; len: 13; j_gene: TRBJ1-1; d_gene: NA; abundance: NA; CDR3aa: CASRTDFGTEAFF; CDR3nt: TGTGCCAGCAGGACCGATTTTGGCACTGAAGCTTTCTTT
v_gene: TRBV19; len: 13; j_gene: TRBJ1-1; d_gene: NA; abundance: NA; CDR3aa: CASTPLSNTEAFF; CDR3nt: TGTGCCAGTACCCCCCTGTCCAACACTGAAGCTTTCTTT
v_gene: TRBV2; len: 14; j_gene: TRBJ1-4; d_gene: NA; abundance: NA; CDR3aa: CASGDGAHNEKLFF; CDR3nt: TGTGCCAGTGGAGATGGGGCTCATAATGAAAAACTGTTTTTT
v_gene: TRBV11-2; len: 13; j_gene: TRBJ2-7; d_gene: NA; abundance: NA; CDR3aa: CASSLGWGGEQYF; CDR3nt: TGTGCCAGCAGCTTAGGATGGGGTGGCGAGCAGTACTTC
v_gene: TRBV19; len: 13; j_gene: TRBJ1-1; d_gene: NA; abundance: NA; CDR3aa: CASGTLGDTEAFF; CDR3nt: TGTGCCAGTGGAACCCTTGGGGACACTGAAGCTTTCTTT
v_gene: TRBV2; len: 13; j_gene: TRBJ1-2; d_gene: NA; abundance: NA; CDR3aa: CASRADTNYGYTF; CDR3nt: TGTGCCAGCAGGGCGGACACTAACTATGGCTACACCTTC
v_gene: TRBV10-1; len: 14; j_gene: TRBJ2-1; d_gene: TRBD1; abundance: once; CDR3aa: CASSEGTGDNEQFF; CDR3nt: TGCGCCAGCAGTGAGGGAACAGGGGACAATGAGCAGTTCTTC
v_gene: TRBV25-1; len: 16; j_gene: TRBJ1-4; d_gene: TRBD1; abundance: NA; CDR3aa: CASSGLPTGVEEKLFF; CDR3nt: TGTGCCAGCAGTGGACTGCCGACAGGGGTGGAAGAAAAACTGTTTTTT
v_gene: TRBV4-3; len: 14; j_gene: TRBJ1-2; d_gene: NA; abundance: NA; CDR3aa: CASSQGRDWYGYTF; CDR3nt: TGCGCCAGCAGCCAAGGGCGGGATTGGTATGGCTACACCTTC
v_gene: TRBV27; len: 14; j_gene: TRBJ2-3; d_gene: NA; abundance: NA; CDR3aa: CASSNQDYKGTQYF; CDR3nt: TGTGCCAGCAGCAACCAGGACTATAAGGGTACGCAGTATTTT
v_gene: TRBV10-3; len: 13; j_gene: TRBJ1-5; d_gene: NA; abundance: NA; CDR3aa: CANPEGKHQPQHF; CDR3nt: TGTGCCAACCCCGAAGGGAAACATCAGCCCCAGCATTTT
v_gene: TRBV3-1/TRBV3-2; len: 14; j_gene: TRBJ1-5; d_gene: NA; abundance: NA; CDR3aa: CASSQARGGQPQHF; CDR3nt: TGTGCCAGCAGCCAAGCAAGAGGGGGTCAGCCCCAGCATTTT
v_gene: TRBV11-3; len: 15; j_gene: TRBJ2-7; d_gene: NA; abundance: NA; CDR3aa: CASSLDLLPVYEQYF; CDR3nt: TGTGCCAGCAGCTTAGATCTGTTACCGGTTTACGAGCAGTACTTC
v_gene: TRBV4-1; len: 17; j_gene: TRBJ1-5; d_gene: TRBD1; abundance: NA; CDR3aa: CASSQPGQGGVSQPQHF; CDR3nt: TGCGCCAGCAGCCAACCCGGACAGGGGGGGGTTTCTCAGCCCCAGCATTTT
v_gene: TRBV6-4; len: 16; j_gene: TRBJ2-2; d_gene: NA; abundance: NA; CDR3aa: CASSDGRKDHTGELFF; CDR3nt: TGTGCCAGCAGTGACGGGCGTAAAGATCACACCGGGGAGCTGTTTTTT
v_gene: TRBV19; len: 15; j_gene: TRBJ2-7; d_gene: TRBD1; abundance: NA; CDR3aa: CASSPRGTGSYEQYF; CDR3nt: TGTGCCAGTAGCCCCCGGGGGACAGGGAGCTACGAGCAGTACTTC
v_gene: TRBV3-1/TRBV3-2; len: 14; j_gene: TRBJ1-1; d_gene: NA; abundance: NA; CDR3aa: CASSQPSRGTEAFF; CDR3nt: TGTGCCAGCAGCCAACCGTCGCGGGGCACTGAAGCTTTCTTT
v_gene: TRBV2; len: 14; j_gene: TRBJ2-7; d_gene: NA; abundance: NA; CDR3aa: CASSLAGSSYEQYF; CDR3nt: TGTGCCAGCAGTCTAGCCGGAAGCTCCTACGAGCAGTACTTC
v_gene: TRBV5-1; len: 14; j_gene: TRBJ1-1; d_gene: TRBD1; abundance: NA; CDR3aa: CASSQGQGGREAFF; CDR3nt: TGCGCCAGCAGCCAAGGACAGGGGGGACGCGAAGCTTTCTTT